This T cell receptor beta chain was retrieved from a study of spatial heterogeneity in lung cancer. Whole-study results and caveats: Tumor mutation counts were tracked by expanded intratumoral alpha and beta TCR counts.

V shed 6 bases, J shed 7 bases, and the junction held 7 bases outside the gene matches. This CDR3 has 14 residues. Germline CDR1 reads MRHNA; CDR2 reads SNTAGT. Time point reported: sample taken at primary tumor resection. Patients with untreated early-stage non-small cell lung cancer, numbering some 72, were the donors. This clonotype qualifies as medium-sized (0.01 to 0.1%). The antigen remains unidentified. One entry per CDR3 protein, called by TCRdb with MiXCR from the 5' RACE reads. Among just under 2,000 distinct CDR3 sequences listed, more than 8.5% were seen once. The source is a female donor with early-stage non-small cell lung cancer. The rearrangement links TRBV6-4 to TRBJ2-2, with 8 bases lining up with TRBD1. The source material was lung tumor tissue, sampled at surgery. CDR3 sequence reads: CASSPTGEDGELFF. CDR3 DNA sequence: TGTGCCAGCAGCCCGACAGGGGAGGACGGGGAGCTGTTTTTT.